Each of the 30 T cell receptor beta chains below was sequenced from the same sample in a study of T cell responses to AZD1222 COVID-19 vaccine. Produced via immunoSEQ multiplex PCR; TCRdb's table is partial and in-frame only. The data contain over 100,000 clones, 75% to 90% of them seen just once; the ten biggest clones take up about 5.2%. The source was peripheral blood, collected on day 0 of AZD1222 vaccination. The receptors derive from an adult in good health.

The genes are TRBV19 and TRBJ1-1; possible D gene TRBD1, 6 bases. This CDR3 spans 13 amino acids. Germline V CDR1 and CDR2: LNHDA, SQIVND (reference sequence). V was pared by 6 bases and J by 4 bases, with 12 bases between. CDR3 sequence: CASSPGRGTEAFF. The CDR3 DNA is TGTGCCAGTAGCCCCGGCAGGGGCACTGAAGCTTTCTTT.

This chain joins TRBV29-1 and TRBJ2-3; no definite D call. CDR3 length equals 14 residues. Trimming left V 1 base short and J 2 bases short, with 10 bases between. The germline CDR1 and CDR2 sequences are SQVTM and ANQGSEA. The CDR3 coding sequence is TGCAGCGTTGAAGGAGGAGATAACACAGATACGCAGTATTTT. This encodes CSVEGGDNTDTQYF.

The chain carries TRBV5-4 and TRBJ2-3; 8 bases agree with TRBD2. CDR1 SGHNT and CDR2 YYREEE come from the germline V gene (reference sequence). V lost 6 bases and J lost 2; bases outside the gene matches: 17. The CDR3 consists of 18 residues. The CDR3 DNA reads TGTGCCAGCACCCACCCCGGTGGGGCGGGGGGTTACACAGATACGCAGTATTTT. Encoded protein: CASTHPGGAGGYTDTQYF.

The table lists this clone with a count of one. The chain employs TRBV5-1 and TRBJ2-5; the D is unclear. V was cut by 0 bases and J by 4 bases, with 7 bases left in between. Germline-derived CDR1 and CDR2 are SGHRS and YFSETQ. The CDR3 runs 13 residues. The CDR3 coding sequence is TGCGCCAGCAGCTTGGGAGGCGGAGAGACCCAGTACTTC. Translation gives CASSLGGGETQYF. The complete variable domain, with remaining parts taken from reference TRBV5-1 and TRBJ2-5, reads KAGVTQTPRYLIKTRGQQVTLSCSPISGHRSVSWYQQTPGQGLQFLFEYFSETQRNKGNFPGRFSGRQFSNSRSEMNVSTLELGDSALYLCASSLGGGETQYFGPGTRLLVL.

This sequence joins TRBV4-2 and TRBJ2-3; D is unresolved. The CDR3 has 15 amino acids. V gave up 0 bases and J gave up 7 bases, with 14 bases separating them. Germline V lookup: CDR1 LGHNA, CDR2 YNFKEQ. CDR3 sequence (DNA): TGTGCCAGCAGCCAAGAGATTGTAGAAACCCATACGCAGTATTTT. Translation: CASSQEIVETHTQYF.

This sequence joins TRBV3-1 (or the pseudogene TRBV3-2) and TRBJ2-5; 12 bases line up with TRBD1. CDR1 is LGHDT and CDR2 is YNNKEL in the germline V gene (reference sequence). Trimming removed 8 bases from V and 4 bases from J; junction bases left unmatched: 8. The CDR3 is made up of 15 amino acids. The CDR3, as DNA: TGTGCCAGCTTGTCCAGGGACAGGGGGCCAGAGACCCAGTACTTC. It encodes CASLSRDRGPETQYF.

V and J are TRBV11-3 and TRBJ2-5, with D possibly TRBD2 on 5 matching bases. The germline CDR1 and CDR2 sequences are SGHNT and YENEEA. The CDR3 length is 13 residues. V was trimmed by 3 bases and J by 7 bases, leaving 12 bases between them. CDR3 loop: CASSLEAARTQYF. The CDR3 DNA reads TGTGCCAGCAGCTTGGAAGCGGCCAGGACCCAGTACTTC.

V gene TRBV18 combines with J gene TRBJ2-2; 10 bases line up with TRBD1. CDR3 length: 16 amino acids. From germline, CDR1 is KGHSH and CDR2 LQKENI. J lost 4 bases, V lost 5 bases, and 7 bases had no gene match. This CDR3 reads CASSKPGQGTTGELFF. The CDR3 DNA is TGTGCCAGCTCAAAACCGGGACAGGGGACCACCGGGGAGCTGTTTTTT.

The V call is TRBV6-6, the J call TRBJ2-1; 12 bases map to TRBD2. The trim removed 4 bases at V and 7 bases at J, leaving 2 bases unmatched. CDR1 is MNHNY and CDR2 is SVGAGI in the germline V gene (reference sequence). The CDR3 spans 14 residues. The CDR3 DNA is TGTGCCAGCAGTTGGCTAGCGGGGGGGAATGAGCAGTTCTTC. Translation gives CASSWLAGGNEQFF.

This chain connects TRBV6-5 to TRBJ2-7; 15 bases map to TRBD2. The germline gives CDR1 MNHEY, CDR2 SVGAGI. The CDR3 covers 15 residues. V dropped 6 bases and J dropped 4; count of bases not matched to a gene: 4. CDR3 loop: CASSQGLAGGYEQYF. In DNA form, the CDR3 reads TGTGCCAGCAGCCAAGGACTAGCGGGAGGGTACGAGCAGTACTTC.

The chain is built from TRBV5-5 and TRBJ2-7, with D possibly being TRBD1 or TRBD2 (5 bases each). There are 13 residues in the CDR3. V dropped 1 base and J dropped 6 bases, with 11 bases sitting between them. CDR1 is SGHKS and CDR2 is YYEKEE in the germline V gene (reference sequence). Written as DNA, the CDR3 is TGTGCCAGCAGCTTGCAAAGGGACGCCGAGCAGTACTTC. Translated, it gives CASSLQRDAEQYF.

The chain couples TRBV7-6 to TRBJ2-5; TRBD2 matches 9 bases. This CDR3 is built from 20 residues. V lost 5 bases, J lost 1 base, and 20 bases stayed unmatched. The germline V gene encodes CDR1 SGHVS and CDR2 FNYEAQ. CDR3 sequence: CASSPGAGLAILGGQETQYF. In DNA, the CDR3 is TGTGCCAGCAGCCCGGGGGCTGGACTAGCGATTTTGGGGGGCCAAGAGACCCAGTACTTC.

V is TRBV4-1 and J is TRBJ1-1; TRBD1 matches at 7 bases. The trim removed 4 bases at V and 0 bases at J, leaving 8 bases unmatched. The CDR3 has 16 residues. Germline V gene data show CDR1 as MGHRA and CDR2 as YSYEKL. CDR3 sequence reads: CASSPGLGQMNTEAFF. The CDR3 DNA follows: TGCGCCAGCAGCCCCGGTTTGGGACAGATGAACACTGAAGCTTTCTTT.

The gene calls are TRBV24-1 and TRBJ2-5, with 10 bases lining up with TRBD1. Germline trimming cut 3 bases from V and 4 bases from J; bases unmatched to any gene: 1. Germline V gene lookup returns CDR1 KGHDR and CDR2 SFDVKD. This CDR3 is 14 amino acids long. In DNA form, the CDR3 reads TGTGCCACCAGTGATCGGACAGGGGGAGAGACCCAGTACTTC. Translating gives CATSDRTGGETQYF.

In this sample, this clone turned up once. CDR3 coding DNA: TGTGCCACGACCCCAGGGTGGGGAAACACCATATATTTT. It encodes CATTPGWGNTIYF. The chain carries TRBV6-5 and TRBJ1-3, with a possible D match to TRBD1 (5 bases). Germline assignment: CDR1 MNHEY and CDR2 SVGAGI. V shed 10 bases and J shed 4 bases, with 14 bases lying between them. CDR3 size: 13 residues.

The V gene is TRBV5-5, the J gene TRBJ1-1; D is uncertain. V was pared by 2 bases and J by 0 bases, with 5 bases between. The CDR3 runs 13 residues. Germline values: CDR1 SGHKS, CDR2 YYEKEE (reference sequence). The CDR3 sequence: CASSFAVNTEAFF. CDR3 in DNA: TGTGCCAGCAGCTTCGCAGTGAACACTGAAGCTTTCTTT.

V gene TRBV7-2 combines with J gene TRBJ2-5; D remains ambiguous. The CDR3 covers 15 residues. Germline CDR1 reads SGHTA; CDR2 reads FQGNSA. V lost 4 bases to trimming and J lost 1 base, with 13 bases between them. The CDR3 is CASSSQLAAQETQYF. The DNA of the CDR3 is TGTGCCAGCAGCTCCCAATTGGCGGCCCAAGAGACCCAGTACTTC.

This chain connects TRBV7-9 to TRBJ1-4; TRBD1 aligns across 8 bases. CDR1 is SEHNR, CDR2 FQNEAQ, per germline (reference sequence). This CDR3 region has 14 residues. Trimming took 5 bases from V and 7 from J; bases not matched to a gene: 6. The CDR3 loop reads CASSHQGAVEKLFF. The CDR3 bases are TGTGCCAGCAGCCACCAGGGGGCGGTTGAAAAACTGTTTTTT.

The chain combines TRBV6-6 with TRBJ1-2; tentatively, D is TRBD1 (6 bases). Per germline, CDR1 MNHNY and CDR2 SVGAGI (reference sequence). Trimming removed 2 bases from V and 2 bases from J, with 12 bases in between. The CDR3 consists of 15 residues. The CDR3 DNA follows: TGTGCCAGCAGTTACCGGGGGCCCCCCAACTATGGCTACACCTTC. This translates into CASSYRGPPNYGYTF.

The CDR3: CVLGKPPTQVGFF. CDR3 in DNA: TGTGTTCTGGGGAAACCGCCCACCCAAGTTGGGTTCTTC. V usage is TRBV5-4 and J usage is TRBJ2-1, with D uncertain. Germline assignment: CDR1 SGHNT and CDR2 YYREEE (reference sequence). The CDR3 is made up of 13 amino acids.

The CDR3 loop is CASSMALPASGYQETQYF. The CDR3 DNA follows: TGTGCCAGTAGTATGGCCCTTCCCGCTAGCGGGTACCAAGAGACCCAGTACTTC. The chain links TRBV19 to TRBJ2-5; 8 bases agree with TRBD2. With 3 bases clipped from V and 0 bases from J, the junction kept 12 bases outside the gene matches. The CDR3 extends over 18 amino acids. Germline CDR1 and CDR2: LNHDA and SQIVND (reference sequence).

The V and J genes are TRBV28 and TRBJ1-3; no clear D gene. V was shortened by 5 bases and J by 0 bases, with 14 bases between the two germline ends. This CDR3 is 16 amino acids long. CDR1 is MDHEN and CDR2 is SYDVKM in the germline V gene. The CDR3 is CASSHWATSSGNTIYF. The CDR3 DNA is TGTGCCAGCAGTCACTGGGCCACGAGCTCTGGAAACACCATATATTTT.

The chain recombines TRBV7-2 with TRBJ2-2; perhaps TRBD1 as D (6 bases). The CDR3 length is 15 residues. Trimming pared 5 bases from V and 4 bases from J, leaving 14 bases between. From germline, CDR1 is SGHTA and CDR2 FQGNSA. CDR3 bases: TGTGCCAGCAGCGCCACAGGGATAGTCACCGGGGAGCTGTTTTTT. Its translation: CASSATGIVTGELFF.

V gene TRBV27 combines with J gene TRBJ1-6, with a possible D match to TRBD1 (5 bases). Trimming removed 6 bases at V and 10 bases at J, with 10 bases between. Germline assignment: CDR1 MNHEY and CDR2 SMNVEV (reference sequence). The CDR3 runs 12 residues. The CDR3 nucleotides are TGTGCCAGCAGGCCCCAGGGCTCACCCCTCCACTTT. Amino acid sequence: CASRPQGSPLHF.

Comments on this clone: Relative to the germline gene, one junction end is altered; a read error may explain this. In DNA form, the CDR3 reads TGTGCCAGCAGAAGAGGGGGCTCATTGGGCTACACTTTC. Amino acids: CASRRGGSLGYTF. The rearrangement joins TRBV28 to TRBJ1-2, with 7 bases lining up with TRBD1. CDR3 length: 13 amino acids. CDR1 MDHEN and CDR2 SYDVKM come from the germline V gene.

The chain joins TRBV11-3 to TRBJ2-1; 7 bases line up with TRBD1. Germline values: CDR1 SGHNT, CDR2 YENEEA. V dropped 5 bases and J dropped 8; count of bases not matched to a gene: 9. This CDR3 spans 14 amino acids. The CDR3: CASSPGTEGYEQFF. CDR3 nucleotides: TGTGCCAGCAGCCCCGGGACAGAGGGGTATGAGCAGTTCTTC.

The V and J genes are TRBV2 and TRBJ2-5; D call uncertain. Germline CDR1 and CDR2: SNHLY and FYNNEI. The CDR3 is 12 residues long. Deletions cut 6 bases from V and 5 bases from J, with 10 bases between. CDR3 coding DNA: TGTGCCAGCAGGGGCGGACGGGAGACCCAGTACTTC. It codes for CASRGGRETQYF. The full variable domain, in which reference TRBV2 and TRBJ2-5 provide the parts outside the CDR3, is EPEVTQTPSHQVTQMGQEVILRCVPISNHLYFYWYRQILGQKVEFLVSFYNNEISEKSEIFDDQFSVERPDGSNFTLKIRSTKLEDSAMYFCASRGGRETQYFGPGTRLLVL.

The V gene is TRBV7-2, the J gene TRBJ2-7; D uncertain. The length of the CDR3 is 12 residues. Per germline, CDR1 SGHTA and CDR2 FQGNSA. V was trimmed by 2 bases and J by 4 bases, leaving 6 bases between them. In DNA, the CDR3 is TGTGCCAGCAGCTTACTAGGGTACGAGCAGTACTTC. Amino acids: CASSLLGYEQYF.

The gene calls are TRBV3-1 (or the pseudogene TRBV3-2) and TRBJ1-1; possibly TRBD1 for D (6 bases). The CDR3 contains 14 residues. CDR1 is LGHDT and CDR2 is YNNKEL in the germline V gene (reference sequence). V shed 4 bases and J shed 7 bases, with 16 bases lying between them. CDR3 amino acids: CASSRSGGEVEAFF. The CDR3 DNA reads as TGTGCCAGCAGCCGGTCGGGGGGCGAGGTTGAAGCTTTCTTT.

The genes are TRBV5-1 and TRBJ1-2, with TRBD1 matching 9 bases. The ends lost 0 bases at V and 9 bases at J; junction bases unmatched: 12. Per germline, CDR1 SGHRS and CDR2 YFSETQ. This CDR3 contains 16 residues. CDR3 loop: CASSLAPGQGLLSYTF. The DNA for the CDR3 is TGCGCCAGCAGCTTGGCCCCGGGACAGGGCCTCCTGAGCTACACCTTC.